This T cell receptor (beta chain) was identified in a study of T cell repertoires in cytomegalovirus infection. Study information: Peptides in the study included HLA-C-restricted and HLA-B-restricted CMV epitopes. Broader study findings: Predominance within the ex vivo response was attributable to HLA-C-restricted CMV-specific TCR beta clonotypes.

In the case of this clonotype: Its antigen is currently unknown.

From the reads, TCRdb called clonotypes with MiXCR, one entry per CDR3 protein. This table holds around 500,000 distinct CDR3 sequences, 40% to 50% found once. The clonotype originates from a human donor in good health (CMV status not recorded). Some clones in this sample may be carry-over from other donors' samples. Sequenced here: cultured PBMCs, sampled from culture after CMV antigen stimulation.

The CDR3 protein is CASGDSSYEQYF. The CDR3 DNA follows: TGTGCCAGTGGGGATAGCTCCTACGAGCAGTACTTC. The chain carries TRBV12-3 or TRBV12-4 and TRBJ2-7; D is unclear. V was shortened by 9 bases and J by 0 bases, with 9 bases between the two germline ends. This CDR3 region has 12 residues.